This TCR beta chain was profiled in a study of T-cell reconstitution after alpha-beta-depleted transplantation in children. Study outcomes and limitations: TCRbeta diversity was high at day 60 in some patients (a result of surviving recipient T cells and thymic progenitors). A year had passed since transplant, and T-cell counts and diversity by then came mostly from newly produced T cells.

The authors prepared the TCRbeta library with unique molecular identifiers. TCRdb reprocessed the PCR reads with MiXCR, giving one entry per CDR3 protein. The table includes 700,000 to 850,000 distinct CDR3 sequences, roughly 15% detected once. As for this clonotype: Its cognate antigen is unknown.

The CDR3 covers 19 residues. From germline, CDR1 is LGHNA and CDR2 YNFKEQ. V shed 4 bases, J shed 2 bases, and the junction held 14 bases outside the gene matches. Source: PBMCs, mostly from graft donor cells, taken 360 days after TCRalphabeta/CD19-depleted stem cell transplant. The V gene is TRBV4-2, the J gene TRBJ2-7; TRBD2 agrees at 13 bases. The clonotype originates from a male patient aged 10 to 17 who had a stem cell transplant for acute lymphoblastic leukemia, so the T cells may come from the graft donor. CDR3 loop: CASSPTGLAGVLATYEQYF. The DNA of the CDR3 is TGTGCCAGCAGCCCTACCGGACTAGCGGGAGTGCTCGCGACCTACGAGCAGTACTTC.